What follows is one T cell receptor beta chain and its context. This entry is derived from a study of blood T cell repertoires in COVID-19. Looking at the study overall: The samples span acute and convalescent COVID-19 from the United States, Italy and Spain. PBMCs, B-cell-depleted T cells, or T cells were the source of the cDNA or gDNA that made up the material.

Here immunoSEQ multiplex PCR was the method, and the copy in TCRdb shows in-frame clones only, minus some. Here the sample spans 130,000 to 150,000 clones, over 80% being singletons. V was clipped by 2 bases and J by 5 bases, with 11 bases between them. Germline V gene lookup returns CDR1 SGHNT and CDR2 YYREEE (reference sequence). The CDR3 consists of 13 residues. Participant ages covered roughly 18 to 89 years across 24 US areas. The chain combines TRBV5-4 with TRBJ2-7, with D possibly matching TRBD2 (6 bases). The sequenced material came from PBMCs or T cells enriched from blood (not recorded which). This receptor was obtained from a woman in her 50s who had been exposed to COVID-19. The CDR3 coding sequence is TGTGCCAGCAGCTTCCCCGGCGGGGACGAGCAGTACTTC. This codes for CASSFPGGDEQYF.